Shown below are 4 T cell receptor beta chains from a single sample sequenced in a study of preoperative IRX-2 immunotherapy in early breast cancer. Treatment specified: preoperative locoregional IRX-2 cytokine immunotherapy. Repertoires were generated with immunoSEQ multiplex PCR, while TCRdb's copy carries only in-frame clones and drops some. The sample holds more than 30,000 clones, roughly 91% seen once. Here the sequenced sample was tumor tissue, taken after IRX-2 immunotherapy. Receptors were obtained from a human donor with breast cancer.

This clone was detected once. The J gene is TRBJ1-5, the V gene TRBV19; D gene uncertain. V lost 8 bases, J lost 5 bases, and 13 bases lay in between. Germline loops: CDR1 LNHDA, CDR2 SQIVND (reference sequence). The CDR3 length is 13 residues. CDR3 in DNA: TGTGCCAGTTCCGAGGCAGCAGATCAGCCCCAGCATTTT. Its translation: CASSEAADQPQHF.

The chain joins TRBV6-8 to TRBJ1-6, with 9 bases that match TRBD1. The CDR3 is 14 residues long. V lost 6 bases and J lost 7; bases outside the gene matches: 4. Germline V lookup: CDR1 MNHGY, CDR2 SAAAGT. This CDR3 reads CASRTGTGNSPLHF. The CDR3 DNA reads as TGTGCCAGCAGAACCGGGACAGGGAATTCACCCCTCCACTTT.

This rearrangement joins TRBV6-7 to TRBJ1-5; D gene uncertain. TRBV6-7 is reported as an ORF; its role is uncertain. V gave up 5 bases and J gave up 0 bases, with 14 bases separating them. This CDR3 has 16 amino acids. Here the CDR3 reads CASSPPDGYSNQPQHF. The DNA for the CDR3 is TGTGCCAGCAGTCCCCCTGACGGATATAGCAATCAGCCCCAGCATTTT.

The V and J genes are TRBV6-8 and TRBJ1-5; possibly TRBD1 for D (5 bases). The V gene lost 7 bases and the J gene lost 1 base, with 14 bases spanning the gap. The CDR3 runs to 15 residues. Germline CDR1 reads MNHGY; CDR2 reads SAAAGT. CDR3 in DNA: TGTGCCAGCACCCTCGCGGGGGTAAGCAATCAGCCCCAGCATTTT. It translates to CASTLAGVSNQPQHF.